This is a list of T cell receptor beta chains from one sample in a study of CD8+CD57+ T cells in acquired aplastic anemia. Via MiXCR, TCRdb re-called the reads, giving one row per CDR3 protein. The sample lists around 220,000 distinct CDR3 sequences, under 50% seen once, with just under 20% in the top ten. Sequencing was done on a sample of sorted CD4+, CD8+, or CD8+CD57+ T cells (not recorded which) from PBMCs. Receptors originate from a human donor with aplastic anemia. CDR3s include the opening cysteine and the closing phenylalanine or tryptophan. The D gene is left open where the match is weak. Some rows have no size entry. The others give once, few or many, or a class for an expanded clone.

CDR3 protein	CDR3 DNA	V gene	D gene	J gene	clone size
CASSVADLRGPTPLAQYF	TGTGCCAGCAGCGTAGCGGACCTCCGAGGACCCACCCCACTGGCCCAGTACTTC	TRBV9	NA	TRBJ2-5	NA
CSAGSGTGSYEQYF	TGCAGTGCTGGATCCGGGACAGGGTCCTACGAGCAGTACTTC	TRBV20-1	TRBD1	TRBJ2-7	NA
CASSETQNSPLHF	TGTGCCAGCAGTGAAACCCAAAATTCACCCCTCCACTTT	TRBV25-1	NA	TRBJ1-6	NA
CASSSTGGAYEQYF	TGTGCCAGCAGCTCAACGGGGGGAGCCTACGAGCAGTACTTC	TRBV7-2	TRBD2	TRBJ2-7	NA
CASTVGGGKLF	TGTGCCAGCACAGTGGGCGGGGGGAAGCTCTTC	TRBV2	TRBD2	TRBJ2-1	NA
CASSQAETQYF	TGTGCCAGCAGCCAAGCGGAGACCCAGTACTTC	TRBV3-1	NA	TRBJ2-5	many
CASNFRVYNSPLHF	TGTGCCAGCAACTTCCGGGTGTATAATTCACCCCTCCACTTT	TRBV11-2	NA	TRBJ1-6	many
CANSHTTYRDRAYEQYF	TGCGCCAACAGCCATACCACGTACCGGGACCGAGCCTACGAGCAGTACTTC	TRBV5-1	NA	TRBJ2-7	NA
CASSLNREIYEQYF	TGTGCCAGCAGCCTGAACAGGGAAATCTACGAGCAGTACTTC	TRBV11-2	NA	TRBJ2-7	many
CSASGQTYNSPLHF	TGCAGTGCTAGCGGACAGACTTATAATTCACCCCTCCACTTT	TRBV20-1	NA	TRBJ1-6	many
CASSLAGGRTDTQYF	TGCGCCAGCAGCTTGGCCGGCGGGAGGACAGATACGCAGTATTTT	TRBV5-1	TRBD2	TRBJ2-3	NA
CASSGWTGDGYTF	TGCGCCAGCAGTGGGTGGACGGGGGATGGCTACACCTTC	TRBV10-1	NA	TRBJ1-2	NA
CASSDPLAGGTDTQYF	TGTGCCAGCAGTGATCCACTAGCGGGGGGCACAGATACGCAGTATTTT	TRBV25-1	TRBD2	TRBJ2-3	many
CASRGTGIGQPQHF	TGTGCCAGCAGGGGGACAGGGATTGGTCAGCCCCAGCATTTT	TRBV9	TRBD1	TRBJ1-5	NA
CASSPGGSNYGYTF	TGTGCCAGCAGCCCAGGGGGTTCTAACTATGGCTACACCTTC	TRBV28	TRBD1	TRBJ1-2	many
CASSSAGKSGELFF	TGTGCCAGCAGCAGCGCAGGGAAATCCGGGGAGCTGTTTTTT	TRBV5-6	NA	TRBJ2-2	many
CASSQSLSGGNTNIQYF	TGTGCCAGCAGCCAGAGCCTTAGCGGGGGGAATACTAACATTCAGTACTTC	TRBV9	TRBD2	TRBJ2-4	many
CASSLEGRVNERLFF	TGCGCCAGCAGCTTGGAGGGCAGGGTTAATGAAAGACTGTTTTTT	TRBV5-1	NA	TRBJ1-4	NA
CASSQTGGNEKLFF	TGTGCCAGCAGTCAAACAGGGGGCAATGAAAAACTGTTTTTT	TRBV12-3/TRBV12-4	TRBD1	TRBJ1-4	many
CASRYRGNNSPLHF	TGTGCCAGTAGGTACAGGGGGAATAATTCACCCCTCCACTTT	TRBV19	TRBD1	TRBJ1-6	NA
CASSLRGDRGAFF	TGTGCCAGCAGTCTTAGGGGGGACAGGGGCGCTTTCTTT	TRBV7-3	TRBD1	TRBJ1-1	NA
CASSFGGGYTEAFF	TGTGCCAGCAGCTTTGGGGGCGGGTACACTGAAGCTTTCTTT	TRBV7-9	NA	TRBJ1-1	few
CASSLGYTGELFF	TGTGCCAGTAGCCTGGGGTACACCGGGGAGCTGTTTTTT	TRBV19	NA	TRBJ2-2	many